These 29 T cell receptor beta chains were sequenced from one sample in a study of shared clonotypes between healthy human individuals. The assay was immunoSEQ multiplex PCR, and TCRdb's table has in-frame clones only and misses some. The repertoire consists of under 850,000 clones, with over 55% occurring once and the leading ten covering 1.8%. The sequencing input was memory CD4+ T cells sorted from blood. Subset meaning: CD45RA-negative fraction. The receptors were sampled from a woman in her 30s in good health.

This clone has a handful of counts. This chain links TRBV6-5 with TRBJ1-5; D is unresolved. Looked up from germline, CDR1 is MNHEY and CDR2 is SVGAGI. The CDR3 consists of 13 residues. V lost 2 bases, J lost 6 bases, and 8 bases lay in between. CDR3 nucleotide sequence: TGTGCCAGCAGTTACAGGGAAGGTCAGCCCCAGCATTTT. It translates to CASSYREGQPQHF.

The V and J genes are TRBV30 and TRBJ2-7, with D perhaps being TRBD1 or TRBD2 (6 bases each). The CDR3 covers 12 residues. Germline CDR1 and CDR2: GTSNPN and SVGIG (reference sequence). V was shortened by 5 bases and J by 2 bases, with 10 bases between the two germline ends. CDR3 sequence reads: CAWAGQTYEQYF. For the CDR3, the DNA is TGTGCCTGGGCGGGACAAACCTACGAGCAGTACTTC.

J is TRBJ2-7 and V is TRBV28; TRBD1 matches at 9 bases. The CDR3 spans 13 residues. Germline V gene data show CDR1 as MDHEN and CDR2 as SYDVKM. J was trimmed by 4 bases and V by 10 bases; bases with no gene match: 8. The DNA for the CDR3 is TGTGCCACCCCCGGGACAGGGAAATACGAGCAGTACTTC. This codes for CATPGTGKYEQYF.

Comment on this clone: Other DNA sequences in this sample translate to the same CDR3. This chain uses TRBV5-1 with TRBJ2-1; possible D gene TRBD1, 6 bases. Trimming cost V 0 bases and J 4 bases, with 11 bases left between them. Looked up from germline, CDR1 is SGHRS and CDR2 is YFSETQ. CDR3 size: 15 residues. The CDR3 protein is CASSLASGAYNEQFF. Here the CDR3 DNA reads TGCGCCAGCAGCTTGGCCTCAGGGGCTTACAATGAGCAGTTCTTC.

Concerning this clone: In the same sample, other DNA sequences code for this CDR3. CDR3 DNA sequence: TGCAGCGTTGAAGGACAGGGGGACACTGAAGCTTTCTTT. Translation: CSVEGQGDTEAFF. V and J are TRBV29-1 and TRBJ1-1; 9 bases map to TRBD1. This CDR3 has 13 residues. Trimming took 1 base from V and 3 from J; bases not matched to a gene: 0. Germline V gene data show CDR1 as SQVTM and CDR2 as ANQGSEA.

The gene calls are TRBV28 and TRBJ1-5; TRBD1 aligns across 7 bases. This CDR3 has 14 amino acids. CDR1 is MDHEN and CDR2 is SYDVKM in the germline V gene. Trimming at V came to 11 bases and at J to 2 bases, leaving 9 bases not matched to a gene. CDR3 coding DNA: TGTGCCGGGGGGGGGACAGAGGGCAATCAGCCCCAGCATTTT. Its protein is CAGGGTEGNQPQHF.

This clone was counted ten times or more. V usage is TRBV5-5 and J usage is TRBJ1-1; no clear D. Trimming cost V 4 bases and J 0 bases, with 10 bases left between them. Germline CDR1 is SGHKS and CDR2 is YYEKEE (reference sequence). The CDR3 totals 14 residues. Written as DNA, the CDR3 is TGTGCCAGCAGCGTACGGGCTTTGAACACTGAAGCTTTCTTT. It translates to CASSVRALNTEAFF.

The rearrangement links TRBV2 to TRBJ1-1; TRBD1 aligns across 7 bases. The CDR3 sequence is 13 residues long. Germline V gene sequence: CDR1 SNHLY, CDR2 FYNNEI. Germline trimming cut 8 bases from V and 0 bases from J; bases unmatched to any gene: 3. The CDR3: CASGTEMNTEAFF. The CDR3 coding sequence is TGTGCCAGCGGGACAGAAATGAACACTGAAGCTTTCTTT.

CDR3 loop: CAISARSGAEAFF. CDR3 coding DNA: TGTGCCATCAGTGCTCGCTCCGGGGCTGAAGCTTTCTTT. The rearrangement joins TRBV10-3 to TRBJ1-1, with D unresolved. This CDR3 has 13 residues. Germline V lookup: CDR1 ENHRY, CDR2 SYGVKD. Trimming pared 4 bases from V and 6 bases from J, leaving 12 bases between.

The V and J genes are TRBV15 and TRBJ1-2, with 10 bases that match TRBD1. V dropped 5 bases and J dropped 3; count of bases not matched to a gene: 0. Germline CDR1 is LNHNV and CDR2 is YYDKDF (reference sequence). The CDR3 extends over 13 amino acids. This chain's CDR3 is CATSGQGDYGYTF. CDR3 sequence (DNA): TGTGCCACCAGCGGACAGGGGGACTATGGCTACACCTTC.

This chain uses TRBV2 with TRBJ2-1, with 14 bases identical to TRBD2. Germline CDR1 SNHLY, CDR2 FYNNEI. The ends lost 8 bases at V and 8 bases at J; junction bases unmatched: 11. CDR3 size: 16 residues. This chain's CDR3 is CASHKGLAGVVDEQFF. CDR3 sequence (DNA): TGTGCCAGCCATAAGGGACTAGCGGGAGTTGTCGATGAGCAGTTCTTC.

This rearrangement joins TRBV18 to TRBJ2-5; D call uncertain. V was clipped by 3 bases and J by 7 bases, with 12 bases between them. Germline V gene lookup returns CDR1 KGHSH and CDR2 LQKENI. This CDR3 has 13 amino acids. The CDR3 region is CASSPTPDRTQYF. CDR3 bases: TGTGCCAGCTCACCGACCCCGGATAGGACCCAGTACTTC.

This clone showed up just a few times. A read error is possible here, since a much larger clone lies one base away. V usage is TRBV25-1 and J usage is TRBJ2-7; no definite D call. Germline-derived CDR1 and CDR2 are MGHDK and SYGVNS. The CDR3 contains 13 residues. V lost 2 bases to trimming and J lost 0 bases, with 5 bases between them. For the CDR3, the DNA is TGTGCCAGCAGTGAAAAGGGCTCCTACGAGCAGTACTTC. It translates to CASSEKGSYEQYF.

The chain links TRBV28 to TRBJ2-1; D unresolved. The CDR3 is made up of 17 amino acids. With 4 bases removed from V and 1 base from J, the gap between germline ends came to 17 bases. CDR1 and CDR2 from the germline V gene are MDHEN and SYDVKM. The CDR3, as DNA: TGTGCCAGCAGTTCCCCAGCTAGAGTCGGGTCCTACAATGAGCAGTTCTTC. This translates into CASSSPARVGSYNEQFF.

The chain is built from TRBV7-2 and TRBJ2-5; a possible D gene is TRBD1 (6 bases). The ends were cut back, 5 bases at V and 4 bases at J, with 17 bases in the middle. The CDR3 extends over 15 amino acids. Germline V gene data show CDR1 as SGHTA and CDR2 as FQGNSA. The CDR3 nucleotides read TGTGCCAGCAGCAGGCTGGCAGGGGAAGTAGAGACCCAGTACTTC. It codes for CASSRLAGEVETQYF.

The table lists this clone with a count of one. The chain is built from TRBV11-3 and TRBJ2-1, with 8 bases identical to TRBD2. There are 17 residues in the CDR3. The junction had 18 bases not matched to a gene; V was cut back by 5 bases and J by 9 bases. Per germline, CDR1 SGHNT and CDR2 YENEEA. As DNA, the CDR3 is TGTGCCAGCAGCACCAAGAGAATGGGACTAGTAGAGGCTGAGCAGTTCTTC. This translates into CASSTKRMGLVEAEQFF.

The chain employs TRBV14 and TRBJ1-4; no reliable D call. This CDR3 region has 15 residues. In germline, CDR1 is SGHDN, CDR2 FVKESK. V was cut by 0 bases and J by 5 bases, with 10 bases left in between. The CDR3 sequence: CASSQEGGSNEKLFF. The DNA for the CDR3 is TGTGCCAGCAGCCAAGAAGGAGGTTCGAATGAAAAACTGTTTTTT.

V usage is TRBV19 and J usage is TRBJ1-5; 7 nucleotides match TRBD1. The CDR3 consists of 15 residues. Trimming took 4 bases from V and 5 from J; bases not matched to a gene: 8. Germline assignment: CDR1 LNHDA and CDR2 SQIVND (reference sequence). The CDR3 bases are TGTGCCAGTAGTACGGGACAGAAGGGTCATCAGCCCCAGCATTTT. Translation: CASSTGQKGHQPQHF.

CDR3: CASSMGLGREQYF. For the CDR3, the DNA is TGTGCCAGTAGTATGGGACTAGGTCGCGAGCAGTACTTC. The chain is built from TRBV19 and TRBJ2-7, with 8 positions matching TRBD2. The CDR3 spans 13 residues. V shed 3 bases and J 6 bases; nucleotides not matched to a gene: 4. Germline loops: CDR1 LNHDA, CDR2 SQIVND (reference sequence). Full variable domain (outside the CDR3, taken from reference TRBV19 and TRBJ2-7): DGGITQSPKYLFRKEGQNVTLSCEQNLNHDAMYWYRQDPGQGLRLIYYSQIVNDFQKGDIAEGYSVSREKKESFPLTVTSAQKNPTAFYLCASSMGLGREQYFGPGTRLTVT.

The V gene is TRBV25-1, the J gene TRBJ2-7; D might be TRBD2 (6 bases). V lost 5 bases to trimming and J lost 0 bases, with 14 bases between them. Germline V gene sequence: CDR1 MGHDK, CDR2 SYGVNS. This CDR3 comprises 15 residues. Written as DNA, the CDR3 is TGTGCCAGCAGTCCCTGGGAGGCAAACTCCTACGAGCAGTACTTC. Protein sequence: CASSPWEANSYEQYF.

CDR3 nucleotide sequence: TGTGCCAGCGACTCGCCTAACACCGGGGAGCTGTTTTTT. This gives the protein CASDSPNTGELFF. The chain employs TRBV7-3 and TRBJ2-2, with D unclear. V lost 8 bases, J lost 2 bases, and 9 bases lay in between. Germline-derived CDR1 and CDR2 are SGHTA and FQGTGA. The CDR3 spans 13 residues.

In this sample, this clone turned up many times. The rearrangement uses TRBV30 and TRBJ2-3; TRBD2 aligns across 8 bases. The CDR3 runs to 13 residues. V was pared by 5 bases and J by 2 bases, with 3 bases of the junction left unmatched. In germline, CDR1 is GTSNPN, CDR2 SVGIG (reference sequence). DNA for the CDR3: TGTGCCTGGGCTAGCGGGCTCACAGATACGCAGTATTTT. Translated: CAWASGLTDTQYF.

The chain has TRBV7-9 and TRBJ1-4, with D tentatively TRBD1 (6 bases). V shed 4 bases and J shed 0 bases, with 18 bases lying between them. This CDR3 has 18 residues. CDR1 and CDR2 (germline): SEHNR, FQNEAQ (reference sequence). The CDR3 DNA reads TGTGCCAGCAGCTCGCTCTCCGGGACATCCCCAACTAATGAAAAACTGTTTTTT. Protein: CASSSLSGTSPTNEKLFF. The whole variable domain, remainder taken from reference TRBV7-9 and TRBJ1-4, is DTGVSQNPRHKITKRGQNVTFRCDPISEHNRLYWYRQTLGQGPEFLTYFQNEAQLEKSRLLSDRFSAERPKGSFSTLEIQRTEQGDSAMYLCASSSLSGTSPTNEKLFFGSGTQLSVL.

CDR3 sequence (DNA): TGTGCCAGCAGACGGGACAGGGAGGGGGATGAGCAGTTCTTC. It encodes CASRRDREGDEQFF. The chain uses TRBV6-4 and TRBJ2-1; 9 bases are shared with TRBD1. CDR3 length equals 14 residues. The V gene's germline CDR1 is MRHNA and CDR2 SNTAGT. Trimming at V came to 6 bases and at J to 8 bases, leaving 8 bases not matched to a gene.

V and J are TRBV29-1 and TRBJ2-1; 7 nucleotides align to TRBD2. V trimming: 4 bases; J trimming: 3 bases; junction bases outside the gene matches: 6. This CDR3 has 14 amino acids. Germline lookup yields CDR1 SQVTM and CDR2 ANQGSEA. The CDR3 sequence is CSVVAAGNYNEQFF. DNA of the CDR3: TGCAGCGTTGTTGCAGCGGGAAACTACAATGAGCAGTTCTTC.

The J gene is TRBJ2-6, the V gene TRBV18; 7 bases map to TRBD1. The CDR3 spans 19 residues. Per germline, CDR1 KGHSH and CDR2 LQKENI. Unmatched junction bases numbered 9, after V lost 1 base and J lost 0 bases. CDR3 amino acids: CASSPQVTGSGSGANVLTF. For the CDR3, the DNA is TGTGCCAGCTCACCACAAGTGACAGGGTCGGGCTCTGGGGCCAACGTCCTGACTTTC.

Only a few counts were recorded for this clone. The V gene is TRBV6-5, the J gene TRBJ1-1; maybe TRBD1 (5 bases). Germline CDR1 is MNHEY and CDR2 is SVGAGI. The CDR3 extends over 15 amino acids. Trimming left V 8 bases short and J 0 bases short, with 16 bases between. Here the CDR3 DNA reads TGTGCCAGCGGAAAGCTGGGACGGGTGAACACTGAAGCTTTCTTT. Translation: CASGKLGRVNTEAFF.

V is TRBV7-2 and J is TRBJ1-5, with D tentatively TRBD1 (5 bases). Per the germline V gene, CDR1 is SGHTA and CDR2 is FQGNSA. Trimming removed 5 bases from V and 3 bases from J, with 11 bases in between. This CDR3 has 14 amino acids. The CDR3 spells CASSRTTNNQPQHF. The CDR3 DNA reads TGTGCCAGCAGCCGGACAACCAACAATCAGCCCCAGCATTTT.

This clone came up a few times. The chain employs TRBV5-1 and TRBJ2-1; 13 bases line up with TRBD2. CDR3 length: 20 residues. Trimming at V came to 2 bases and at J to 0 bases, leaving 11 bases not matched to a gene. From germline, CDR1 is SGHRS and CDR2 YFSETQ. CDR3 residues: CASSLRGTSGALSSYNEQFF. The DNA for the CDR3 is TGCGCCAGCAGCTTAAGAGGGACTAGCGGGGCCCTAAGCTCCTACAATGAGCAGTTCTTC.